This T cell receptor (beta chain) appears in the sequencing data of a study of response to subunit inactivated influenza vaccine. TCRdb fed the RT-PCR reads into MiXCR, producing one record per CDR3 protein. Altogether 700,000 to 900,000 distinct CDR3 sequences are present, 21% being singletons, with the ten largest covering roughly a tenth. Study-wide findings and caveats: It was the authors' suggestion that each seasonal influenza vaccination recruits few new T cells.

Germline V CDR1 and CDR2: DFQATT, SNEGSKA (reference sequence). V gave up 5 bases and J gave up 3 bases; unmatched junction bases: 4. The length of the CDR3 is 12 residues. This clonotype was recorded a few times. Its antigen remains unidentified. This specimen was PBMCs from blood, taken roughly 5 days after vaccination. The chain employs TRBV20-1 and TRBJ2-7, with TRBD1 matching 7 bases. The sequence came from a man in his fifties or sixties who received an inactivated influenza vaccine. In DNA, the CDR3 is TGCAGTGCTTCAACAGGGGACTACGAGCAGTACTTC. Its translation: CSASTGDYEQYF.